Listed below are T cell receptor beta chains from one sample, sequenced in a study of response to subunit inactivated influenza vaccine. TCRdb independently ran MiXCR on the RT-PCR reads; one entry per CDR3 protein. The sample includes about 520,000 distinct CDR3 sequences, under 8.5% of them seen just once. The sample here was PBMCs from blood, taken roughly 24 months after vaccination. These TCRs come from a man aged 45 to 70 who received an inactivated influenza vaccine. Both conserved end residues are part of each CDR3. The order of the fields is J gene, V gene, clone size, D gene, CDR3 DNA, CDR3 protein. D genes are given only for firm matches. Clone size is stated in some rows and not others, as once, few, many or a class when expanded.

TRBJ2-3,TRBV7-9,few,NA,TGTGCCAGCAGCTTACCGGGGTACTACACTAGCACAGATACGCAGTATTTT,CASSLPGYYTSTDTQYF
TRBJ2-5,TRBV25-1,NA,TRBD1,TGTGCCAGCAGTGAAGCTAGGACAGGGGGCTTTGAGACCCAGTACTTC,CASSEARTGGFETQYF
TRBJ2-7,TRBV20-1,many,TRBD2,TGCAGTGCTAGACTTTGGACTAGCGACTCCTACGAGCAGTACTTC,CSARLWTSDSYEQYF
TRBJ2-7,TRBV30,few,NA,TGTGCCTCCAGTCCCGGGACAATTTACGAGCAGTACTTC,CASSPGTIYEQYF
TRBJ2-6,TRBV4-3,many,NA,TGCGCCAGCAGCCAAGAGACGGGGCGGAGTTTCTCTGGGGCCAACGTCCTGACTTTC,CASSQETGRSFSGANVLTF
TRBJ2-6,TRBV9,few,NA,TGTGCCAGCAGCTCGAGGGTTGGGGCCAACGTCCTGACTTTC,CASSSRVGANVLTF
TRBJ2-5,TRBV7-8,many,NA,TGTGCCAGCAGCTCCGACAGAAGTCAAGGGACCCAGTACTTC,CASSSDRSQGTQYF
TRBJ2-2,TRBV5-1,NA,TRBD2,TGCGCCAGCAGCTTGGCAAGCGGGGGGGACACCGGGGAGCTGTTTTTT,CASSLASGGDTGELFF
TRBJ2-5,TRBV7-9,NA,NA,TGTGCCAGCCAAGGCGAGACCCAGTACTTC,CASQGETQYF
TRBJ2-5,TRBV20-1,NA,TRBD2,TGCAGTGCTAGAGATATAGTAGCGGGGGACGAGACCCAGTACTTC,CSARDIVAGDETQYF
TRBJ2-3,TRBV6-2/TRBV6-3,NA,NA,TGTGCCAGCAGTTCCCCGGGCCCCCCCGATACGCAGTATTTT,CASSSPGPPDTQYF
TRBJ2-5,TRBV5-1,many,NA,TGCGCCAGCAGCGGAGACGAAGAGACCCAGTACTTC,CASSGDEETQYF
TRBJ2-5,TRBV7-9,few,NA,TGTGCCAGCAGCTTAGGCGGTAGCGGAGGGTACCAAGAGACCCAGTACTTC,CASSLGGSGGYQETQYF
TRBJ1-2,TRBV20-1,few,TRBD1,TGCAGTGTTCTGCAGGGACAGACACAGACCTATGGCTACACCTTC,CSVLQGQTQTYGYTF
TRBJ2-3,TRBV7-2,many,TRBD1,TGTGCCAGCAGCCAAGGGGGCGCAGATACGCAGTATTTT,CASSQGGADTQYF